This TCR beta chain was observed in a study of cytomegalovirus exposure and HLA in healthy donors. Study-wide context: The study's early data release held about 85 million unique TCRs from HLA-typed donors.

The study's findings and limits: A previous analysis found most TCR beta V segments productive roughly 90% or roughly 30% of the time.

The PCR employed 60 Vbeta primers together with 13 Jbeta primers. In the original analysis: A later analysis counted approximately 80 million unique TCR beta chains, roughly 11 million shared. The repertoire was sequenced with immunoSEQ multiplex PCR; TCRdb's copy has only in-frame clones and lacks some. For V, J and clone size, that table is used; D and trimming come from the DNA. The table records roughly 160,000 clones, roughly 84% of them present only once. This clone was detected only a few times. Its cognate antigen is unknown. Sequenced: PBMCs. The TCR sequence derives from a boy aged 2 to 9 in good health and CMV-seronegative.

Written as DNA, the CDR3 is TGTGCCAGCAGCTTGCCGGGATTAGACTATGGCTACACCTTC. Translated, it gives CASSLPGLDYGYTF. This rearrangement joins TRBV5-6 to TRBJ1-2; D unclear. The CDR3 length is 14 residues. Between the trimmed V and J ends, which lost 1 base and 3 bases, there was a span of 10 bases. Germline V lookup: CDR1 SGHDT, CDR2 YYEEEE.